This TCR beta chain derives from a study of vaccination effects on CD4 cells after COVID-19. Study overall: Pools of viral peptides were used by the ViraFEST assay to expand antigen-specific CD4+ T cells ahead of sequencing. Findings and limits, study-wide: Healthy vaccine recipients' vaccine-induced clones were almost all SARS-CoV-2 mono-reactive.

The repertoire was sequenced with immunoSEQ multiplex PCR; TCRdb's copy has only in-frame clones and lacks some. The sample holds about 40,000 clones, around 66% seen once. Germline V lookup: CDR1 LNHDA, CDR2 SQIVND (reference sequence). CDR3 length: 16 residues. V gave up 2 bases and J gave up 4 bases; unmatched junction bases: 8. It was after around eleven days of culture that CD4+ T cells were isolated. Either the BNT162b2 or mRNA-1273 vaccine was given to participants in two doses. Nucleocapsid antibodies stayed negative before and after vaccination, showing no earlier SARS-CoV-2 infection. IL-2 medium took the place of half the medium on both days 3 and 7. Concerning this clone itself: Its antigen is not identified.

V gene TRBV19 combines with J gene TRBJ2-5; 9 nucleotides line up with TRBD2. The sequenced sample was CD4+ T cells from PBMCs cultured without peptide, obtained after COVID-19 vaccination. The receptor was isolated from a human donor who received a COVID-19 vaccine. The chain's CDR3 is CASSIPSGDRRETQYF. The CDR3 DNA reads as TGTGCCAGTAGTATACCTAGCGGGGATAGACGAGAGACCCAGTACTTC.